Following are 20 T cell receptor beta chains from one sample sequenced in a study of human T cells and chemical hapten exposure. Using its own MiXCR run on the RACE reads, TCRdb lists one record per CDR3 protein. The table shows 85,000 to 120,000 distinct CDR3 sequences, with more than 10% occurring only once. Time point: pre-sensitization, week 0. Treatment indicated: therapeutic diphenylcyclopropenone sensitization with weekly scalp DPC. The sample here was whole blood, taken in connection with sensitization to the hapten diphenylcyclopropenone (DPC). The receptors originated from a woman aged 50 to 65 with alopecia areata. Some clones in this sample may be carry-over from other donors' samples.

This clonotype was counted at least ten times. The gene calls are TRBV6-5 and TRBJ1-1, with D hard to call. Deletions cut 6 bases from V and 0 bases from J, with 2 bases between. From germline, CDR1 is MNHEY and CDR2 SVGAGI. The CDR3 extends over 11 amino acids. The CDR3 reads CASRVNTEAFF. In DNA form, the CDR3 reads TGTGCCAGCAGGGTGAACACTGAAGCTTTCTTT.

This clonotype has more than one count but fewer than ten. V is TRBV4-3 and J is TRBJ1-3; no definite D call. Trimming took 3 bases from V and 7 from J, leaving 10 bases between them. Per the germline V gene, CDR1 is LGHNA and CDR2 is YSLEER. The CDR3 length is 13 residues. The CDR3: CASSQNRENTIYF. CDR3 sequence (DNA): TGCGCCAGCAGCCAGAACCGGGAGAACACCATATATTTT.

The V gene is TRBV5-1, the J gene TRBJ2-6; the D gene is possibly TRBD1 (5 bases). V shed 7 bases and J shed 2 bases, with 16 bases lying between them. Germline V gene sequence: CDR1 SGHRS, CDR2 YFSETQ. The CDR3 is 16 amino acids. This CDR3 is CASARSQGTGANVLTF. In nucleotides, the CDR3 is TGCGCCAGCGCTCGTTCCCAGGGAACTGGGGCCAACGTCCTGACTTTC.

The V and J genes are TRBV7-9 and TRBJ1-1, with a possible D match to TRBD1 (5 bases). The CDR3 has 16 amino acids. Germline CDR1 is SEHNR and CDR2 is FQNEAQ (reference sequence). The V end was cut by 5 bases, the J end by 4 bases, with 20 bases between. This chain's CDR3 is CASSPGGAGTLTEAFF. The CDR3 region has the DNA TGTGCCAGCAGCCCCGGGGGAGCCGGTACCCTCACTGAAGCTTTCTTT.

The sample holds a few counts of this clonotype. J is TRBJ1-6 and V is TRBV4-3; D gene uncertain. CDR3 length: 15 residues. The germline CDR1 and CDR2 sequences are LGHNA and YSLEER. Trimming took off 0 bases at V and 7 bases at J, with 10 bases between the two ends. CDR3 sequence reads: CASSQDPMGNSPLHF. CDR3 DNA sequence: TGCGCCAGCAGCCAAGATCCTATGGGAAATTCACCCCTCCACTTT.

In its sample, this clonotype was seen many times. The chain couples TRBV11-2 to TRBJ2-2; D call uncertain. Trimming left V 2 bases short and J 11 bases short, with 6 bases between. CDR3 length equals 11 residues. Germline CDR1 SGHAT, CDR2 FQNNGV. CDR3: CASSLLTELFF. CDR3 sequence (DNA): TGTGCCAGCAGCTTACTCACAGAGCTGTTTTTT.

This clonotype was observed a few times. The chain carries TRBV7-9 and TRBJ2-2; no definite D call. Trimming shortened V by 4 bases and J by 5 bases, and 11 bases separated the two germline ends. The length of the CDR3 is 14 residues. Germline V gives CDR1 SEHNR, CDR2 FQNEAQ (reference sequence). The CDR3 protein is CASSSRRMTGELFF. The CDR3 nucleotides are TGTGCCAGCAGCTCCCGAAGAATGACCGGGGAGCTGTTTTTT.

This chain connects TRBV6-2 or TRBV6-3 to TRBJ2-1; D ambiguous. V lost 4 bases and J lost 8, with 18 bases in between. CDR1 and CDR2 from the germline V gene are MNHEY and SVGEGT. The CDR3 runs to 15 residues. In nucleotides, the CDR3 is TGTGCCAGCAGTTCCCCCGGCCGAAAAAAGGATGAGCAGTTCTTC. Encoded protein: CASSSPGRKKDEQFF.

V is TRBV7-8 and J is TRBJ1-1; a possible D gene is TRBD1 (5 bases). There are 17 residues in the CDR3. Germline V CDR1 and CDR2: SGHVS, FQNEAQ. Trimming removed 1 base from V and 0 bases from J, with 15 bases in between. The CDR3 DNA reads TGTGCCAGCAGCTTAGAGGGACCCTTATTATTGAACACTGAAGCTTTCTTT. Amino acid sequence: CASSLEGPLLLNTEAFF.

This rearrangement joins TRBV7-6 to TRBJ1-6; tentative D call: TRBD1 (6 bases). Trimming took off 5 bases at V and 4 bases at J, with 12 bases between the two ends. This CDR3 region has 15 residues. The germline gives CDR1 SGHVS, CDR2 FNYEAQ. CDR3 residues: CASSPRDNYNSPLHF. CDR3 nucleotides: TGTGCCAGCAGCCCCCGGGACAATTATAATTCACCCCTCCACTTT.

DNA of the CDR3: TGTGCCAGCAGGCCCACACGTCAAGGAGGGGCCGAGACCCAGTACTTC. This sequence encodes CASRPTRQGGAETQYF. The genes are TRBV28 and TRBJ2-5; tentatively, D is TRBD2 (6 bases). Trimming left V 6 bases short and J 5 bases short, with 22 bases between. The CDR3 extends over 16 amino acids. Germline V gene sequence: CDR1 MDHEN, CDR2 SYDVKM.

The V gene is TRBV11-2, the J gene TRBJ2-2, with 8 bases identical to TRBD1. Germline CDR1 reads SGHAT; CDR2 reads FQNNGV. V trimming: 6 bases; J trimming: 7 bases; junction bases outside the gene matches: 7. This CDR3 is 14 amino acids long. CDR3 sequence: CASSLDRAGGELFF. The CDR3 DNA sequence: TGTGCCAGCAGTTTGGACAGGGCGGGCGGGGAGCTGTTTTTT. Drawing the rest from reference TRBV11-2 and TRBJ2-2, the complete variable domain is EAGVAQSPRYKIIEKRQSVAFWCNPISGHATLYWYQQILGQGPKLLIQFQNNGVVDDSQLPKDRFSAERLKGVDSTLKIQPAKLEDSAVYLCASSLDRAGGELFFGEGSRLTVL.

This clonotype was detected only a few times. This chain joins TRBV6-4 and TRBJ1-5, with D maybe TRBD1 (5 bases). This CDR3 has 15 amino acids. Trimming stripped 0 bases from V and 3 bases from J, with 9 bases between. Germline CDR1 and CDR2: MRHNA and SNTAGT. The CDR3 region is CASSDSIRDNQPQHF. The DNA for the CDR3 is TGTGCCAGCAGTGACTCGATCAGGGACAATCAGCCCCAGCATTTT.

This sequence joins TRBV5-6 and TRBJ2-7; TRBD1 matches at 7 bases. Looked up from germline, CDR1 is SGHDT and CDR2 is YYEEEE. V shed 5 bases and J 1 base; nucleotides not matched to a gene: 6. CDR3 length equals 14 residues. Here the CDR3 DNA reads TGTGCCAGCAGGTGGAAGGGACAGTCCTACGAGCAGTACTTC. Residues: CASRWKGQSYEQYF.

Regarding this clonotype: A single base separates this from a much larger clone, so it may be a read error. The J gene is TRBJ2-1, the V gene TRBV7-2; TRBD2 matches 9 bases. The CDR3 is 20 amino acids. The germline CDR1 and CDR2 sequences are SGHTA and FQGNSA. The CDR3 DNA is TGTGCCAGCTGCTTAGGGCGTAGTTGGACTAGCGTTAACTCCTACAATGAGCAGTTCTTC. This translates into CASCLGRSWTSVNSYNEQFF.

This clonotype was counted a few times. In nucleotides, the CDR3 is TGCAGTGCTAGAGTAGGGACTAGCGGCACAGATACGCAGTATTTT. This sequence encodes CSARVGTSGTDTQYF. V and J are TRBV20-1 and TRBJ2-3; 10 bases match TRBD2. Germline trimming cut 1 base from V and 1 base from J; bases unmatched to any gene: 2. The CDR3 runs 15 residues. CDR1 and CDR2 (germline): DFQATT, SNEGSKA (reference sequence).

This clonotype was counted between two and nine times. V usage is TRBV28 and J usage is TRBJ1-6; TRBD1 agrees at 7 bases. Germline assignment: CDR1 MDHEN and CDR2 SYDVKM. V dropped 6 bases and J dropped 7; count of bases not matched to a gene: 9. This CDR3 is built from 15 residues. CDR3 sequence (DNA): TGTGCCAGCAGGTACGGGACAGAACACAATTCACCCCTCCACTTT. Protein product: CASRYGTEHNSPLHF.

This chain uses TRBV5-6 with TRBJ2-7; TRBD1 agrees at 9 bases. CDR1 is SGHDT and CDR2 is YYEEEE in the germline V gene. This CDR3 comprises 15 residues. V lost 5 bases, J lost 5 bases, and 11 bases stayed unmatched. This chain's CDR3 is CASRGVGTGHHEQYF. The CDR3 nucleotides are TGTGCCAGCAGAGGGGTCGGGACAGGGCACCACGAGCAGTACTTC.

This clonotype was observed at least ten times. The V and J genes are TRBV6-5 and TRBJ1-2, with D possibly matching TRBD1 (5 bases). The CDR3 length is 13 residues. Germline values: CDR1 MNHEY, CDR2 SVGAGI. Trimming removed 4 bases from V and 14 bases from J, with 20 bases in between. Here the CDR3 reads CASSSTGPGDFTF. CDR3 nucleotide sequence: TGTGCCAGCAGTTCCACGGGGCCGGGAGATTTTACCTTC.

The V call is TRBV28, the J call TRBJ1-2; D is uncertain. CDR3 length equals 12 residues. V lost 6 bases, J lost 4 bases, and 9 bases lay in between. Germline lookup yields CDR1 MDHEN and CDR2 SYDVKM. CDR3 sequence reads: CASSPGTYGYTF. The CDR3 DNA reads TGTGCCAGCAGCCCGGGAACCTATGGCTACACCTTC.